This entry concerns a single T cell receptor beta chain. No antigen is known for it. No base-level quality is on record; no much larger clone is a single base apart. The CDR3 spans 16 residues, from the cysteine through the phenylalanine. Solely the CDR3 DNA is kept, with 48 bases framed from the first base. Ends trimmed: V by 8 bases, J by 0 bases; bases unmatched to a gene: 4. CDR1 and CDR2 are drawn from the germline V gene: SNHLY, FYNNEI. These data originate in a study of identical twins (dated by TCRdb to 2016 to 2017). Concerning the study at large: To test whether fetal clonotypes persist, the study used deep sequencing on TCR alpha and beta repertoires from monozygotic twins, unrelated adults of various ages, and cord blood. To rule out contamination, the twin experiments were replicated at different times with different library preparation protocols. General study outcomes and caveats: Invariant T cells such as MAIT and iNKT could partly confound zero-insertion analyses, although diverse VJ usage argued against such confounding for most clonotypes. Out-of-frame TCR alpha sequences shared between twins showed an excess of low generation-probability sequences compared with coincidental sharing between unrelated individuals. In monozygotic twins, recombination models systematically underestimated out-of-frame TCR alpha sharing, but the models matched the sharing seen between unrelated individuals. Abundant cord blood beta clonotypes carried fewer insertions; young adult naive repertoires showed a weaker similar trend, while memory repertoires showed none. Because the same donors could not be followed over many years, the conclusions relied on cross-sectional statistical analysis. The excess sharing between twins in beta out-of-frame sequences was weaker because fewer shared sequences reduced the signal-to-noise ratio.

The library was obtained by 5' RACE. Sequencing took place on an Illumina HiSeq 2000. Template switching introduced a universal primer binding site; the final cDNA contained a unique molecular identifier, enabling accurate counting of TCR cDNA molecules. First-strand cDNA for TCR alpha and beta chains was synthesized from specific primers in the conserved constant-segment region. Each cDNA library was double barcoded, with a SMART-Mk sample barcode plus Illumina barcodes, to control for contamination. TruSeq adapter sequences and Illumina sample barcodes were added in two successive PCR steps. Sequencing of the TCR alpha and beta cDNA libraries was done on the Illumina HiSeq platform using custom primers. In the source study's methods: MiGEC was used to process raw reads and extract unique molecular identifiers, and MiXCR was used to find CDR3 positions. Recombination models were inferred per individual with the repgenHMM and IGoR tools using an EM algorithm. Shared clonotype analysis was performed with the tcR package in R, normalizing sharing by the product of cloneset sizes. Out-of-frame nonproductive sequences were analyzed to study raw recombination free of thymic and clonal selection effects. In-frame beta chains were kept once TCRdb had trimmed the public reads at Q25 with fastp and called clones with MiXCR. Each CDR3 protein appears once, grouped with its most common genes and DNA. None of the V and J calls come from the authors' own analysis; TCRdb made them. The sample table shows about 150,000 distinct CDR3 sequences, and 3.5% are seen once. Around 8% of the sample belongs to the ten largest clones.

Only healthy Caucasian donors were included. Using Miltenyi CD45RO+ enrichment and human naive T-cell isolation kits, memory (CD45RO+) and naive T cells were isolated from PBMC. The chain employs TRBV2 and TRBJ2-1; 13 bases in between match TRBD2. The TCR originated in a man aged 18 to 29 in good health. Source material: memory T cells sorted from blood. What the cell subset or site label conveys for this sample: CD45RO+ enriched T cells. For the CDR3, the sequence is CASGTSGVSSYNEQFF. The nucleotide sequence is given as TGTGCCAGCGGGACTAGCGGGGTTAGCTCCTACAATGAGCAGTTCTTC.